This T cell receptor beta chain was profiled in a study of T cells after posttransplantation cyclophosphamide. General observations from the study: Donor-recipient repertoire similarity was low at 1-2 months, rising over year one. TRB clonality was highly associated with recipient CMV seropositivity and reactivation.

This clone was detected ten times or more. What it binds is not known. Assay used: immunoSEQ multiplex PCR; TCRdb lists only in-frame clones, some missing. Listed for the sample are 30,000 to 35,000 clones, none seen a single time. Germline assignment: CDR1 MNHEY and CDR2 SMNVEV (reference sequence). This CDR3 comprises 13 residues. The V end lost 7 bases, the J end lost 6 bases, and 16 bases lay between the germline ends. The chain has TRBV27 and TRBJ2-7; possibly TRBD1 for D (5 bases). The sequenced sample was PBMCs. The sequence came from a woman in her 50s in good health and a related stem cell transplant donor. CDR3 loop: CASNTPGSSEQYF. CDR3 coding DNA: TGTGCCAGCAACACGCCAGGGTCGAGCGAGCAGTACTTC.